This TCR beta chain was recovered during a study of T-cell memory formation after mild COVID-19. Study-wide findings and caveats: Shrinking CD4+ clones resided mostly in CM and EM, and CD8+ ones in EMRA. SARS-CoV-2 specificity was not confirmed for second-wave clones peaking on day 37. The study detected some responding clones in pre-infection memory, suggesting cross-reactive memory joined.

TCRdb called the 5' RACE reads again in MiXCR, with one record for every CDR3 protein. The data hold about 420,000 distinct CDR3 sequences, with 23% observed a single time. This clonotype appeared a few times. Its specificity is unknown. Trimming cost V 1 base and J 7 bases; bases outside gene matches: 4. From germline, CDR1 is SGHTA and CDR2 FQGTGA. The CDR3 has 14 residues. The clonotype comes from an adult woman who had mild COVID-19 (a few samples of this study predate the infection). Cell type and time point are not known. The V gene is TRBV7-3, the J gene TRBJ2-1; 7 nucleotides align to TRBD2. Material: PBMCs or a T cell subset sorted from them (not recorded which). CDR3 sequence: CASSLILGGNEQFF. The CDR3 DNA reads as TGTGCCAGCAGCTTAATTCTGGGGGGGAATGAGCAGTTCTTC.